This T cell receptor beta chain was obtained from a study of tumor-infiltrating lymphocytes in primary liver carcinoma. The CDR3 consists of 17 residues. The germline V and J ends were trimmed by 0 bases and 0 bases, with 12 bases remaining between them. Germline assignment: CDR1 SGHNT and CDR2 YENEEA. It was unsorted whole blood that yielded blood RNA, and germline DNA was also extracted. Priming with a constant-region primer yielded TCR beta cDNA from 450 to 600 ng total RNA. Construction of TCR beta libraries relied on three successive nested multiplex PCR rounds employing slightly modified ARM-PCR. Use of TRBV1-TRBV30 forward primers with a C-beta reverse primer characterized the first two PCR rounds, which lasted around 9 cycles each. TCRdb recomputed calls from the multiplex PCR reads with MiXCR, one row per CDR3 protein. This sample has just over 300,000 distinct CDR3 sequences, with approximately 54% found just once.

In its sample, this clonotype was seen many times. The TCR was taken from a woman aged 30 to 39 with primary liver carcinoma and hepatitis B virus infection. Source material: peripheral blood. V usage is TRBV11-3 and J usage is TRBJ2-1; D is ambiguous. CDR3 residues: CASSLDQAGDSYNEQFF. The DNA for the CDR3 is TGTGCCAGCAGCTTAGATCAGGCTGGTGACTCCTACAATGAGCAGTTCTTC.